What follows are 18 T cell receptor beta chains derived from one specimen sequenced in a study of cytomegalovirus exposure and HLA in healthy donors. The PCR was carried out with 60 Vbeta primers and 13 Jbeta primers. The repertoire was sequenced with immunoSEQ multiplex PCR; TCRdb's copy has only in-frame clones and lacks some. The table has 200,000 or so clones, about 75% seen once; the top ten hold 1.5% to 2%. Sample: PBMCs. The receptors derive from a man between 18 and 29 years old in good health and CMV-seronegative.

V is TRBV2 and J is TRBJ2-1, with 7 bases aligning to TRBD2. After removal of 5 bases from V and 5 bases from J, the junction contained 3 bases not matched to a gene. CDR3 length: 13 amino acids. Germline lookup yields CDR1 SNHLY and CDR2 FYNNEI. CDR3 amino acids: CASSWGGDNEQFF. In DNA form, the CDR3 reads TGTGCCAGCAGTTGGGGGGGGGACAATGAGCAGTTCTTC.

The V and J genes are TRBV29-1 and TRBJ2-7; TRBD1 matches 8 bases. The length of the CDR3 is 13 residues. Germline CDR1 SQVTM, CDR2 ANQGSEA. Trimming removed 2 bases from V and 5 bases from J; junction bases left unmatched: 5. CDR3 DNA sequence: TGCAGCGTTGAATCAGGGGGCTTGCACGAGCAGTACTTC. It specifies CSVESGGLHEQYF.

This clone is a singleton in its sample. V gene TRBV14 combines with J gene TRBJ2-7; TRBD1 matches at 8 bases. Unmatched junction bases numbered 10, after V lost 9 bases and J lost 0 bases. Germline assignment: CDR1 SGHDN and CDR2 FVKESK. The CDR3 runs to 15 residues. The CDR3 region is CASSNTGGSSYEQYF. In DNA form, the CDR3 reads TGTGCCAGTTCAAACACAGGGGGGAGCTCCTACGAGCAGTACTTC. The complete variable domain, with remaining parts taken from reference TRBV14 and TRBJ2-7, reads EAGVTQFPSHSVIEKGQTVTLRCDPISGHDNLYWYRRVMGKEIKFLLHFVKESKQDESGMPNNRFLAERTGGTYSTLKVQPAELEDSGVYFCASSNTGGSSYEQYFGPGTRLTVT.

The chain links TRBV4-2 to TRBJ2-3, with 8 bases aligning to TRBD2. This CDR3 spans 22 amino acids. Germline CDR1 reads LGHNA; CDR2 reads YNFKEQ. The V segment lost 0 bases and the J segment 0 bases; nucleotides outside the gene matches: 20. The CDR3 loop is CASSQDGATSAEKRTSTDTQYF. DNA for the CDR3: TGTGCCAGCAGCCAAGACGGGGCGACTAGCGCCGAAAAACGTACTAGCACAGATACGCAGTATTTT.

The rearrangement links TRBV30 to TRBJ2-6; 12 nucleotides align to TRBD1. V lost 2 bases to trimming and J lost 0 bases; unmatched junction nucleotides: 8. The germline CDR1 and CDR2 sequences are GTSNPN and SVGIG (reference sequence). The CDR3 has 19 residues. The CDR3 loop reads CAWSPLGTGGFSGANVLTF. DNA for the CDR3: TGTGCCTGGAGTCCCCTAGGGACAGGGGGCTTCTCTGGGGCCAACGTCCTGACTTTC.

This rearrangement joins TRBV5-1 to TRBJ2-1, with 11 bases fitting TRBD2. CDR3 length: 17 residues. Per germline, CDR1 SGHRS and CDR2 YFSETQ. Germline trimming cut 0 bases from V and 4 bases from J; bases unmatched to any gene: 6. CDR3 sequence reads: CASSLDVTSGAYNEQFF. Here the CDR3 DNA reads TGCGCCAGCAGCTTGGACGTGACTAGCGGGGCTTACAATGAGCAGTTCTTC.

V usage is TRBV27 and J usage is TRBJ1-1, with D perhaps matching TRBD1 (6 bases). The CDR3 loop spans 13 amino acids. Germline assignment: CDR1 MNHEY and CDR2 SMNVEV (reference sequence). Trimming removed 6 bases at V and 8 bases at J, with 16 bases between. The CDR3 protein is CASRWASGTEAFF. CDR3 coding DNA: TGTGCCAGCAGATGGGCATCCGGGACAGAAGCTTTCTTT.

This chain uses TRBV19 with TRBJ2-5, with 7 positions matching TRBD1. This CDR3 is built from 17 residues. Trimming removed 3 bases from V and 0 bases from J; junction bases left unmatched: 10. CDR1 LNHDA and CDR2 SQIVND come from the germline V gene (reference sequence). For the CDR3, the DNA is TGTGCCAGTAGTATGTTTATCGTCGGGACAGACCAAGAGACCCAGTACTTC. As protein: CASSMFIVGTDQETQYF.

This chain connects TRBV19 to TRBJ1-1; D is possibly TRBD1 (6 bases). CDR1 is LNHDA and CDR2 is SQIVND in the germline V gene (reference sequence). The V and J ends lost 7 bases and 3 bases respectively, with 12 bases between them. The CDR3 runs 13 residues. CDR3 sequence (DNA): TGTGCCAGTACCCGACAGGAGGACACTGAAGCTTTCTTT. As protein: CASTRQEDTEAFF. Drawing the rest from reference TRBV19 and TRBJ1-1, the complete variable domain is DGGITQSPKYLFRKEGQNVTLSCEQNLNHDAMYWYRQDPGQGLRLIYYSQIVNDFQKGDIAEGYSVSREKKESFPLTVTSAQKNPTAFYLCASTRQEDTEAFFGQGTRLTVV.

This rearrangement joins TRBV13 to TRBJ1-1, with 12 bases matching TRBD1. The CDR3 is 15 residues long. J was trimmed by 5 bases and V by 5 bases; bases with no gene match: 6. The germline V gene encodes CDR1 PRHDT and CDR2 FYEKMQ (reference sequence). Here the CDR3 reads CASSGRDRGRTEAFF. As DNA, the CDR3 is TGTGCCAGCAGCGGACGGGACAGGGGGCGGACTGAAGCTTTCTTT.

The chain couples TRBV5-1 to TRBJ2-1, with 15 bases that match TRBD2. The CDR3 is made up of 18 amino acids. The ends lost 4 bases at V and 4 bases at J; junction bases unmatched: 9. Germline assignment: CDR1 SGHRS and CDR2 YFSETQ. The DNA of the CDR3 is TGCGCCAGCAGCCAAGGACTAGCGGGAGGGTTCGCATACAATGAGCAGTTCTTC. Residues: CASSQGLAGGFAYNEQFF.

The genes are TRBV11-3 and TRBJ2-5; 11 bases line up with TRBD2. Per the germline V gene, CDR1 is SGHNT and CDR2 is YENEEA. J was trimmed by 5 bases and V by 6 bases; bases with no gene match: 11. This CDR3 has 16 residues. The CDR3 DNA reads as TGTGCCAGCAGTCCGAGGGTAGCGGGGGGGCCTGAGACCCAGTACTTC. Translating gives CASSPRVAGGPETQYF.

Comment on this clone: The conserved phenylalanine or tryptophan normally closing the CDR3 is absent here, so this likely arose from a read error. The CDR3 DNA sequence: TGTGCCAGCGGGACAGGGGGCGCGAGGAACACTGAAGCTTTCCTT. The encoded protein is CASGTGGARNTEAFL. The gene calls are TRBV6-1 and TRBJ1-1; 12 bases are a match to TRBD1. This CDR3 has 15 amino acids. V dropped 8 bases and J dropped 1; count of bases not matched to a gene: 5. Germline CDR1 and CDR2: MNHNS and SASEGT.

The chain links TRBV11-3 to TRBJ1-1; no clear D. The CDR3 spans 12 residues. Germline assignment: CDR1 SGHNT and CDR2 YENEEA. The V and J ends lost 5 bases and 10 bases respectively, with 14 bases between them. The CDR3 DNA reads TGTGCCAGCAGCCGGGGTGATTGGGGAGCTTTCTTT. This encodes CASSRGDWGAFF.

This chain links TRBV2 with TRBJ2-2; 9 bases are shared with TRBD1. Germline V gives CDR1 SNHLY, CDR2 FYNNEI. V shed 4 bases and J 1 base; nucleotides not matched to a gene: 10. This CDR3 has 18 residues. CDR3 in amino acids: CASSVPPLGQGNTGELFF. CDR3 DNA sequence: TGTGCCAGCAGTGTGCCGCCGCTGGGACAGGGGAACACCGGGGAGCTGTTTTTT.

The chain is built from TRBV30 and TRBJ2-1; perhaps TRBD2 as D (6 bases). Germline values: CDR1 GTSNPN, CDR2 SVGIG (reference sequence). The CDR3 is 12 amino acids. V was shortened by 2 bases and J by 15 bases, with 17 bases between the two germline ends. The CDR3 sequence: CAWSSRTLGGFF. The CDR3 DNA sequence: TGTGCCTGGAGTAGTAGGACTCTCGGGGGGTTCTTC.

Written as DNA, the CDR3 is TGTGCCAGCAATAACGGTGAAGCTTTCTTT. It is translated as CASNNGEAFF. This chain connects TRBV2 to TRBJ1-1; D unclear. The CDR3 contains 10 residues. V shed 7 bases and J shed 7 bases, with 7 bases lying between them. Germline CDR1 and CDR2: SNHLY and FYNNEI. Full variable domain (rest looked up from reference TRBV2 and TRBJ1-1): EPEVTQTPSHQVTQMGQEVILRCVPISNHLYFYWYRQILGQKVEFLVSFYNNEISEKSEIFDDQFSVERPDGSNFTLKIRSTKLEDSAMYFCASNNGEAFFGQGTRLTVV.

This sequence joins TRBV5-1 and TRBJ2-3, with 9 bases matching TRBD2. In germline, CDR1 is SGHRS, CDR2 YFSETQ. The trim removed 0 bases at V and 4 bases at J, leaving 9 bases unmatched. This CDR3 is built from 17 residues. The DNA of the CDR3 is TGCGCCAGCAGCTTGGCTTTCGGCGGGGGGGCGGCAGATACGCAGTATTTT. This translates into CASSLAFGGGAADTQYF.